This paragraph reports one TCR beta chain. The CDR3 totals 16 residues. V lost 3 bases and J 3 bases, leaving 16 bases between the germline ends. The germline V gene has CDR1 SGDLS and CDR2 YYNGEE. The data were obtained in a study of Graves' ophthalmopathy and Graves' hyperthyroidism. The study recruited hyperthyroidism patients aged 18 to 65 who were newly diagnosed, under 2 months' duration. Serum thyroxine and TRAb, along with clinical symptoms, thyroid ultrasound and orbital computed tomography, were what diagnosis relied on. Using RNA transcripts, the TCR beta CDR3 regions were amplified. The authors performed first-round RT-PCR with HTBI primers and then a second-round multiplex PCR. Using its own MiXCR run on the multiplex PCR reads, TCRdb lists one record per CDR3 protein. The sample has hundreds of thousands of distinct CDR3 sequences, 20% to 25% seen once.

The receptor's source is a woman aged 18-29 years with stable Graves' hyperthyroidism. Some clones in this sample may be carry-over from other donors' samples. Specimen: peripheral blood. The rearrangement links TRBV9 to TRBJ1-3; D not certain. CDR3 sequence (DNA): TGTGCCAGCAGCGCCGGCCGGCACTCAATTGGAAACACCATATATTTT. It specifies CASSAGRHSIGNTIYF.